Following are 3 T cell receptor beta chains from one sample sequenced in a study of molecular identifiers for immune sequencing clone quantification (dated by TCRdb to 2016 to 2019). Libraries came from PCR. The instrument was an Illumina HiSeq 4000. TCRdb ran its own pipeline on the public reads, namely fastp trimming at Q25 and MiXCR clone calling, and kept in-frame beta chains. When rows share a CDR3 protein, they turn into one entry using the most common DNA and genes. Counted in this sample were 35,000 or so distinct CDR3 sequences; about 20% of them appeared once. The ten largest account for about 1.2% of the sample. The sample consisted of naive CD8+ T cells from blood, with Jurkat cell RNA spiked in. Reading the label with the study, this specimen's cell subset or site is: FACS-sorted CD8+CD4-CCR7+CD45RA+ naive T cells. The receptors come from a human donor in good health. Some libraries in this study had Jurkat cell RNA spiked in.

This clonotype was detected ten times or more. The chain recombines TRBV4-1 with TRBJ2-1; TRBD2 aligns across 7 bases. The CDR3 runs to 17 residues. From germline, CDR1 is MGHRA and CDR2 YSYEKL. Unmatched junction bases numbered 10, after V lost 3 bases and J lost 2 bases. CDR3 sequence: CASSQGSGTITYNEQFF. The CDR3 bases are TGCGCCAGCAGCCAGGGCTCCGGGACTATCACCTACAATGAGCAGTTCTTC.

This clonotype has a count of ten or more. The DNA of the CDR3 is TGTGCCAGCAGCAAACAGGGCGTGAACACTGAAGCTTTCTTT. Translated, it gives CASSKQGVNTEAFF. This chain uses TRBV21-1 with TRBJ1-1; TRBD1 was called by the table and not checked on the DNA. TRBV21-1 is listed as a pseudogene. The CDR3 has 14 amino acids.

There are a few counts of this clonotype. A much larger clone differs from this one at a single base, so this may be a read error. The CDR3 reads CASSRDLGAGHQPQHF. The CDR3 region has the DNA TGTGCCAGCAGCCGAGACTTAGGGGCAGGTCACCAGCCCCAGCATTTT. J is TRBJ1-5 and V is TRBV3-1, with D possibly TRBD1 on 5 matching bases. Trimming shortened V by 4 bases and J by 7 bases, and 20 bases separated the two germline ends. The germline V gene has CDR1 LGHDT and CDR2 YNNKEL (reference sequence). The CDR3 spans 16 residues.